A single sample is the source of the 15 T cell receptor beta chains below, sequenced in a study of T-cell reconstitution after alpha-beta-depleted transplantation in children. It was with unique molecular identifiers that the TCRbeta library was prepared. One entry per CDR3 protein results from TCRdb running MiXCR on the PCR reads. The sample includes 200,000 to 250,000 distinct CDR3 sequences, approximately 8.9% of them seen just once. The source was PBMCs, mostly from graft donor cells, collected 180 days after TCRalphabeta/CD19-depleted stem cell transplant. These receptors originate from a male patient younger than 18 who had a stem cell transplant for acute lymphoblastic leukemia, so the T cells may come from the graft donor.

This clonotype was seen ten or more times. CDR3 coding DNA: TGTGCCAGCAGTTACCTTAGCGGTTCCACAGATACGCAGTATTTT. Translation gives CASSYLSGSTDTQYF. The chain couples TRBV6-5 to TRBJ2-3, with D maybe TRBD2 (6 bases). This CDR3 has 15 amino acids. Trimming removed 2 bases at V and 2 bases at J, with 11 bases between. Germline V CDR1 and CDR2: MNHEY, SVGAGI.

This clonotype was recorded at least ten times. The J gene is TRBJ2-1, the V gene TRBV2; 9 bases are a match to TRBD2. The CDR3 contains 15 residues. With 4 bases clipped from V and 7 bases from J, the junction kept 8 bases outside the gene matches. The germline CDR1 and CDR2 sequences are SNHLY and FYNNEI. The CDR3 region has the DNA TGTGCCAGCAGTGGACCGGGACTAGCTGCAAATGAGCAGTTCTTC. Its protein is CASSGPGLAANEQFF.

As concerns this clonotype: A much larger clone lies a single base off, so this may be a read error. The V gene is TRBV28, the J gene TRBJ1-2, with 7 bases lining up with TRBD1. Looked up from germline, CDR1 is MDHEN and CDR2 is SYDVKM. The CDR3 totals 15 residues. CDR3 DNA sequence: TGTGCCAGCAGTTTTCAACAGGGGTGGAACTATGGCTGCACCTTC. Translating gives CASSFQQGWNYGCTF.

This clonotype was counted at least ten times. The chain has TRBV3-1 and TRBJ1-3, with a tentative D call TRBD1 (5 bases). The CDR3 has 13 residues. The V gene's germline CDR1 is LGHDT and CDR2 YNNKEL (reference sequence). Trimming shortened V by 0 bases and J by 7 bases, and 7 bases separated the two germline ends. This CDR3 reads CASSQDRGNTIYF. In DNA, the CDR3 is TGTGCCAGCAGCCAAGATAGGGGCAACACCATATATTTT.

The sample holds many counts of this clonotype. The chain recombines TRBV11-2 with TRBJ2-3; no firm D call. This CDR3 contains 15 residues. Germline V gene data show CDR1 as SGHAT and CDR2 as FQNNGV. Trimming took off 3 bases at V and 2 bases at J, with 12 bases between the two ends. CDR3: CASSFRGFATDTQYF. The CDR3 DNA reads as TGTGCCAGCAGCTTTCGTGGGTTTGCCACAGATACGCAGTATTTT. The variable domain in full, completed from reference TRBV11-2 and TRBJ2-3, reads EAGVAQSPRYKIIEKRQSVAFWCNPISGHATLYWYQQILGQGPKLLIQFQNNGVVDDSQLPKDRFSAERLKGVDSTLKIQPAKLEDSAVYLCASSFRGFATDTQYFGPGTRLTVL.

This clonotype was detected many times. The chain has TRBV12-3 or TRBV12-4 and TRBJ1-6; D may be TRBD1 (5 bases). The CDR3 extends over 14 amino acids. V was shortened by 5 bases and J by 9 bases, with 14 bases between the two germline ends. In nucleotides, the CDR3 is TGTGCCAGCAGTCCTGACAGATTTGGTTCACCCCTCCACTTT. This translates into CASSPDRFGSPLHF.

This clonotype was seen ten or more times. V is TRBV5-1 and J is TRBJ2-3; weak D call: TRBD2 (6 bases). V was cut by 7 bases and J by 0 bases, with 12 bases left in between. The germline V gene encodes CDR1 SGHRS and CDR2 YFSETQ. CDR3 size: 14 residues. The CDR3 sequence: CASSPGDSTDTQYF. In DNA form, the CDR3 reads TGCGCCAGCTCCCCGGGGGACAGCACAGATACGCAGTATTTT.

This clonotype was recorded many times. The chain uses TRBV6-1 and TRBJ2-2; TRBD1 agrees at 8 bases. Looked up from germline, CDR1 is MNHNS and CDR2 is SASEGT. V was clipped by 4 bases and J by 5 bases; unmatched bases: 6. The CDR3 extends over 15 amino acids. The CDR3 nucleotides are TGTGCCAGCAGTGCGGGACAGGCCGGTACCGGGGAGCTGTTTTTT. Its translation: CASSAGQAGTGELFF.

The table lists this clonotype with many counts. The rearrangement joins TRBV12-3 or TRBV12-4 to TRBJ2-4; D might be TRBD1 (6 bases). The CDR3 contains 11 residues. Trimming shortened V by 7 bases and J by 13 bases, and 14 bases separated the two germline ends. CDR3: CASTLGAKQYF. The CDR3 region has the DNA TGTGCCAGCACCTTGGGGGCCAAACAGTACTTC.

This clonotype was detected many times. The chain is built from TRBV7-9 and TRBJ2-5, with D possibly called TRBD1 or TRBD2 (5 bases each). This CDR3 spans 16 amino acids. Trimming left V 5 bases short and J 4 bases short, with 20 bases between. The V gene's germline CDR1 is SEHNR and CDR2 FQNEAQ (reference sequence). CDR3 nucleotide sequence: TGTGCCAGCAGCCGCACGGGGCAGGGAATGCGAGAGACCCAGTACTTC. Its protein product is CASSRTGQGMRETQYF.

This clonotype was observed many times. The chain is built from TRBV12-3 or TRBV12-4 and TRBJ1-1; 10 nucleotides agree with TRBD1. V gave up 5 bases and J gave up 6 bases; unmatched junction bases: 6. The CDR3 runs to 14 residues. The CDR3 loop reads CASSPGQGRAEAFF. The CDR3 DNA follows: TGTGCCAGCAGTCCGGGACAGGGGAGGGCTGAAGCTTTCTTT.

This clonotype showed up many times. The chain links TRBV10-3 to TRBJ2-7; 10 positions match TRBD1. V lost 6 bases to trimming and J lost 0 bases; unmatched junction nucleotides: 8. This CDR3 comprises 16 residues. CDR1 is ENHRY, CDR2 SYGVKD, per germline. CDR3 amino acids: CAIRTGTGAPSYEQYF. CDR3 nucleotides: TGTGCCATCAGGACCGGGACAGGGGCCCCCTCCTACGAGCAGTACTTC.

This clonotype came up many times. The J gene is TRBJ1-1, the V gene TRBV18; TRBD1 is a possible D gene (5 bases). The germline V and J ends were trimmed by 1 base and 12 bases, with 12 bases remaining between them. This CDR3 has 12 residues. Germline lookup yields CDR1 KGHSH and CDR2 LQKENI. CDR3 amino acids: CASSPRGELTFF. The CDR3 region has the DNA TGTGCCAGCTCACCACGGGGGGAGTTGACTTTCTTT.

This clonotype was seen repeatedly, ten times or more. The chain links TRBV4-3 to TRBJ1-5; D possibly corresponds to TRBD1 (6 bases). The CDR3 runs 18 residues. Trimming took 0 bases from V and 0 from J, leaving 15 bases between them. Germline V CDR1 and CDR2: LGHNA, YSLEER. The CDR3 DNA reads TGCGCCAGCAGCCAAGACCCCGCAGGGGCGGTTAGCAATCAGCCCCAGCATTTT. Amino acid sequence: CASSQDPAGAVSNQPQHF.

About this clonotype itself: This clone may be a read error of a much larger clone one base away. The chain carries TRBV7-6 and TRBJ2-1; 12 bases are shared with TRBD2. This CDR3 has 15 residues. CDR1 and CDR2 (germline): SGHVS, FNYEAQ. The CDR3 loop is CASGLSTSGGNEQFF. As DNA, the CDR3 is TGTGCCAGCGGCTTATCGACTAGCGGGGGCAATGAGCAGTTCTTC.